What follows is one TCR beta chain and its context. This sample is part of a study of blood T cells in healthy people across ages. It was with a sample-barcoded 5' primer and a J-beta primer mix that a second PCR of roughly 7 to 11 cycles was run. TCRdb fed the 5' RACE reads into MiXCR, producing one record per CDR3 protein. The table shows some 900,000 distinct CDR3 sequences, with about 30% occurring only once. The V end was cut by 3 bases, the J end by 15 bases, with 18 bases between. CDR1 is LNHDA and CDR2 is SQIVND in the germline V gene (reference sequence). This CDR3 has 13 amino acids. This chain uses TRBV19 with TRBJ1-5; D might be TRBD1 (6 bases). The source material was blood. This sequence was found in a woman of 80 years or more in good health. The CDR3 coding sequence is TGTGCCAGTAGTATGGGACCGGGACAACCCTCGCATTTT. Translation gives CASSMGPGQPSHF.